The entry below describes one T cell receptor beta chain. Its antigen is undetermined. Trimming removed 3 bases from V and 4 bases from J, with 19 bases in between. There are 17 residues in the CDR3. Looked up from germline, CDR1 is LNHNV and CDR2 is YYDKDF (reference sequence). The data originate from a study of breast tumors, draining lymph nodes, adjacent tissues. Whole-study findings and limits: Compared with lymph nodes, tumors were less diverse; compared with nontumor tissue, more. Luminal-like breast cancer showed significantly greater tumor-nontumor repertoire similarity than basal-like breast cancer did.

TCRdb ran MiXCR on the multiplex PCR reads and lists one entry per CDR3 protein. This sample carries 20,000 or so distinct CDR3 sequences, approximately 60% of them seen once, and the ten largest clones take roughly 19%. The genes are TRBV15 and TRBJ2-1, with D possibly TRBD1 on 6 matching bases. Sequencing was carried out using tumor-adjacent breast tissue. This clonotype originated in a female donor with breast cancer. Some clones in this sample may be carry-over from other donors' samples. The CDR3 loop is CATSSRKGDTEYNEQFF. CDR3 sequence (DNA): TGTGCCACCAGCAGCAGAAAGGGGGACACGGAATACAATGAGCAGTTCTTC.